Below, 18 T cell receptor beta chains from the same sample are listed, as sequenced in a study of T cell responses to AZD1222 COVID-19 vaccine. Method: immunoSEQ multiplex PCR; TCRdb's copy keeps in-frame clones and lacks some. The repertoire includes 44,000 or so clones, about four fifths of them detected once, and approximately 21% sits in the top ten. The sequencing here drew on peripheral blood, taken 28 days after the second dose of the MenACWY control vaccine. All receptors derive from an adult who received the MenACWY meningococcal vaccine as a control.

This clone appeared a few times. The chain couples TRBV3-1 (or the pseudogene TRBV3-2) to TRBJ1-6, with TRBD1 as a possible D gene (5 bases). The germline V gene encodes CDR1 LGHDT and CDR2 YNNKEL (reference sequence). The CDR3 sequence is 14 residues long. V lost 3 bases to trimming and J lost 6 bases, with 9 bases between them. The CDR3 coding sequence is TGTGCCAGCAGCCAGGGCAGGGCTAATTCACCCCTCCACTTT. Protein: CASSQGRANSPLHF.

The chain has TRBV28 and TRBJ1-3; no clear D gene. Germline CDR1 reads MDHEN; CDR2 reads SYDVKM. The CDR3 runs 13 residues. V dropped 6 bases and J dropped 2 bases, with 8 bases sitting between them. CDR3 residues: CASSLLAGNTIYF. The CDR3 DNA reads TGTGCCAGCAGCCTCCTCGCTGGAAACACCATATATTTT.

The rearrangement links TRBV11-2 to TRBJ1-5; 10 bases map to TRBD1. Unmatched junction bases numbered 1, after V lost 5 bases and J lost 6 bases. Germline-derived CDR1 and CDR2 are SGHAT and FQNNGV. The CDR3 has 13 amino acids. This CDR3 reads CASSRQGAQPQHF. As DNA, the CDR3 is TGTGCCAGCAGCCGACAGGGGGCTCAGCCCCAGCATTTT.

The chain employs TRBV2 and TRBJ1-5; D uncertain. V shed 8 bases and J shed 0 bases, with 8 bases lying between them. Germline CDR1 SNHLY, CDR2 FYNNEI. CDR3 length: 13 residues. The CDR3 nucleotides are TGTGCCAGCCGCGAGTATAGCAATCAGCCCCAGCATTTT. This gives the protein CASREYSNQPQHF.

This chain links TRBV27 with TRBJ2-1; TRBD2 is a possible D gene (6 bases). This CDR3 contains 14 residues. Trimming took off 1 base at V and 5 bases at J, with 9 bases between the two ends. Germline V lookup: CDR1 MNHEY, CDR2 SMNVEV (reference sequence). The CDR3, as DNA: TGTGCCAGCAGTTTATGGGGACTCGACAATGAGCAGTTCTTC. Residues: CASSLWGLDNEQFF.

The J gene is TRBJ1-6, the V gene TRBV3-1 (or the pseudogene TRBV3-2); no definite D call. This CDR3 has 16 residues. The V end was cut by 3 bases, the J end by 10 bases, with 19 bases between. The germline gives CDR1 LGHDT, CDR2 YNNKEL (reference sequence). The CDR3 spells CASSQPSSDFTSPLHF. CDR3 nucleotide sequence: TGTGCCAGCAGCCAGCCAAGTAGCGATTTTACCTCACCCCTCCACTTT.

V and J are TRBV18 and TRBJ2-7; perhaps TRBD2 as D (5 bases). Germline CDR1 KGHSH, CDR2 LQKENI. The CDR3 has 13 residues. Trimming pared 2 bases from V and 7 bases from J, leaving 12 bases between. The CDR3, as DNA: TGTGCCAGCTCACCAGGTAGGACGGGGGAGCAGTACGTC. Its protein product is CASSPGRTGEQYV.

This clone came up a few times. DNA for the CDR3: TGTGCCAGCAGCCTGGGCAGGCAGGGGGCCGACTACGAGCAGTACGTC. As protein: CASSLGRQGADYEQYV. The chain is built from TRBV7-6 and TRBJ2-7, with 8 bases aligning to TRBD1. Germline V gene lookup returns CDR1 SGHVS and CDR2 FNYEAQ. V shed 5 bases and J 3 bases; nucleotides not matched to a gene: 12. The CDR3 extends over 16 amino acids.

The chain has TRBV19 and TRBJ1-2, with D hard to call. V shed 4 bases and J shed 1 base, with 13 bases lying between them. The CDR3 extends over 15 amino acids. CDR1 LNHDA and CDR2 SQIVND come from the germline V gene (reference sequence). CDR3 residues: CASSTRGSDNYGYTF. CDR3 DNA sequence: TGTGCCAGTAGTACCCGAGGGTCCGATAACTATGGCTACACCTTC.

The gene calls are TRBV6-1 and TRBJ2-5; 10 bases are a match to TRBD1. Germline V gives CDR1 MNHNS, CDR2 SASEGT. Trimming cost V 2 bases and J 5 bases; bases outside gene matches: 8. This CDR3 region has 16 residues. The CDR3 DNA follows: TGTGCCAGCAGTGAACCACCGGGACAGGGGCAGGAGACCCAGTACTTC. This encodes CASSEPPGQGQETQYF.

The gene calls are TRBV25-1 and TRBJ1-6; the match to TRBD1 covers 11 bases. The J segment lost 10 bases and the V segment lost 2 bases, leaving 4 bases of the junction unmatched. The length of the CDR3 is 15 residues. Per the germline V gene, CDR1 is MGHDK and CDR2 is SYGVNS. The CDR3 here is CASSEGTGGLSPLHF. DNA for the CDR3: TGTGCCAGCAGTGAAGGGACAGGGGGTTTGTCACCCCTCCACTTT.

This clone occurred many times. Other DNA sequences from this sample encode an identical CDR3 as well. V gene TRBV12-3 or TRBV12-4 combines with J gene TRBJ2-5, with D perhaps matching TRBD2 (6 bases). The CDR3 extends over 11 amino acids. Trimming shortened V by 3 bases and J by 7 bases, and 6 bases separated the two germline ends. DNA of the CDR3: TGTGCCAGCAGTTTGGAGGGGACCCAGTACTTC. Its translation is CASSLEGTQYF.

This clone was seen only once. A far larger clone is off by one base, so a read error is likely. The V gene is TRBV3-1 (or the pseudogene TRBV3-2), the J gene TRBJ2-2; 8 nucleotides align to TRBD2. The length of the CDR3 is 15 residues. Germline-derived CDR1 and CDR2 are LGHDT and YNNKEL (reference sequence). Trimming removed 5 bases from V and 7 bases from J; junction bases left unmatched: 9. CDR3: CASSARGGAGGELFF. In DNA, the CDR3 is TGTGCCAGCAGCGCCCGGGGGGGGGCGGGCGGGGAGCTGTTTTTT.

The V call is TRBV12-3 or TRBV12-4, the J call TRBJ1-2; D is uncertain. The CDR3 loop spans 13 amino acids. Trimming removed 3 bases from V and 4 bases from J, with 9 bases in between. CDR3 nucleotides: TGTGCCAGCAGTTTTAGCTACCTCTATGGCTACACCTTC. Amino acids: CASSFSYLYGYTF.

The genes are TRBV6-5 and TRBJ1-3, with D possibly matching TRBD1 (6 bases). CDR3 size: 14 residues. V was trimmed by 6 bases and J by 9 bases, leaving 18 bases between them. Germline V CDR1 and CDR2: MNHEY, SVGAGI. The CDR3 bases are TGTGCCAGCAGCCCAACAGGGTTACTGAGCACCATATATTTT. Protein sequence: CASSPTGLLSTIYF.

The chain employs TRBV19 and TRBJ1-5; 8 bases align to TRBD1. V lost 4 bases to trimming and J lost 0 bases; unmatched junction nucleotides: 8. The length of the CDR3 is 17 residues. The V gene's germline CDR1 is LNHDA and CDR2 SQIVND (reference sequence). The DNA for the CDR3 is TGTGCCAGTAGTACAACACGGGGACAGGATAGCAATCAGCCCCAGCATTTT. Its translation: CASSTTRGQDSNQPQHF.

This chain links TRBV6-5 with TRBJ1-3; D unresolved. Trimming removed 7 bases at V and 0 bases at J, with 13 bases between. The CDR3 contains 15 residues. CDR1 and CDR2 from the germline V gene are MNHEY and SVGAGI. The CDR3 DNA sequence: TGTGCCAGCACCACCCTGCCTGCCTCTGGAAACACCATATATTTT. It translates to CASTTLPASGNTIYF.

This clone was picked up a small number of times. CDR3 sequence reads: CSALHTEAFF. CDR3 DNA: TGCAGCGCCCTACACACTGAAGCTTTCTTT. The chain is built from TRBV29-1 and TRBJ1-1, with no clear D. V was pared by 7 bases and J by 3 bases, with 6 bases between. This CDR3 has 10 residues. Germline V gene lookup returns CDR1 SQVTM and CDR2 ANQGSEA.